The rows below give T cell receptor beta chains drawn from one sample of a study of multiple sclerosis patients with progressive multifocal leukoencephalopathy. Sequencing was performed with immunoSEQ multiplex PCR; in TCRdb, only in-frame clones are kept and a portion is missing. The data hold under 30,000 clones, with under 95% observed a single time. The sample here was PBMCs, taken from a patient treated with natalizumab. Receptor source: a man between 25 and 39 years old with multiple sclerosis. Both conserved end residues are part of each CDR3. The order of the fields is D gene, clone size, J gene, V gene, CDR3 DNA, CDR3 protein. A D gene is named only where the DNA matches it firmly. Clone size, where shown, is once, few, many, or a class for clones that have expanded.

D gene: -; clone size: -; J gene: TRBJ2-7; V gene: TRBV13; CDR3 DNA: TGTGCCAGCAGCCTAGGGGATCACGAGCAGTACTTC; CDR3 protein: CASSLGDHEQYF
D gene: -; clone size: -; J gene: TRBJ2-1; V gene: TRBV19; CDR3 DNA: TGTGCCACTTCCCGGGCCTGGGGAGAGCAGTTCTTC; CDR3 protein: CATSRAWGEQFF
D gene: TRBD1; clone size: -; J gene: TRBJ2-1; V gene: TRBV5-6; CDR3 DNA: TGTGCCAGCAGCCCCGGTGGCAGGGGGCTATACCAAGACAATGAGCAGTTCTTC; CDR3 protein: CASSPGGRGLYQDNEQFF
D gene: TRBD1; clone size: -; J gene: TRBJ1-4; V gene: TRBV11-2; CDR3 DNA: TGTGCCAGCAGCAAGGGACAGGGGGCAAGTGAAAAACTGTTTTTT; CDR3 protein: CASSKGQGASEKLFF
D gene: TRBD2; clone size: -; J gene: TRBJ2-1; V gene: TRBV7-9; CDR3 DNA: TGTGCCAGCAGCTTAGCGGAGGCTAGCGGTCCTCCGTTCTTC; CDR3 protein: CASSLAEASGPPFF
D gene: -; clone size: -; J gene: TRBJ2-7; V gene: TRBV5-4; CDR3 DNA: TGTGCCAGCAGCCCAACTCCGGACCAATACGAGCAGTACTTC; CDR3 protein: CASSPTPDQYEQYF
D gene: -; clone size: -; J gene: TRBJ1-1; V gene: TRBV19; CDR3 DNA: TGTGCCAGTAGTACCCTCCTTGGGGGCTCCAGGAACACTGAAGCTTTCTTT; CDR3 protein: CASSTLLGGSRNTEAFF
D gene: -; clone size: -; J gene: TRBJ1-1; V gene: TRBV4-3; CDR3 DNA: TGCGCCAGCAGCATGGGTGTTTTGCCAAACACTGAAGCTTTCTTT; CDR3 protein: CASSMGVLPNTEAFF
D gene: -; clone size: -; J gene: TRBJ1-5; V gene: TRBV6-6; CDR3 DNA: TGTGCCAGCGCCACGCCTCGGGGTGTTGGGCAGCCCCAGCATTTT; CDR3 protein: CASATPRGVGQPQHF
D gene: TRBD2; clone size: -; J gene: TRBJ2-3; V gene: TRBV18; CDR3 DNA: TGTGCCAGCTCACCACCCGTATATACGCGGGAGTCAGATACGCGGTATTTT; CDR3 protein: CASSPPVYTRESDTRYF
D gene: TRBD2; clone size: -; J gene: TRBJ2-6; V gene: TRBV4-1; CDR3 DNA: TGCGCCAGCAGCCAAGGACTAGCGGGACGGACTGGGGCCAACGTCCTGACTTTC; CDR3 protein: CASSQGLAGRTGANVLTF
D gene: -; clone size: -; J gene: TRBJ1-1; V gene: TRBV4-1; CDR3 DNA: TGCGCCAGCAGCCTATGGGGTCAGGGACACACTGAAGCTTTCTTT; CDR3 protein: CASSLWGQGHTEAFF
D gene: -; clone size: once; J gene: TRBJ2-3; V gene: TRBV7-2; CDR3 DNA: TGTGCCAGCAGCCCACGTGGTACGCAGTATTTT; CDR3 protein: CASSPRGTQYF
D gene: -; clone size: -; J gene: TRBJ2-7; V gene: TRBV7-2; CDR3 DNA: TGTGCCAGCAGCTTCGGACAGTCCTACGAGCAGTACTTC; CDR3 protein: CASSFGQSYEQYF
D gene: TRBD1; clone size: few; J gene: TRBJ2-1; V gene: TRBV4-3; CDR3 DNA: TGCGCCAGCAGCCCCGACAGGGGACCTTACAATGAGCAGTTCTTC; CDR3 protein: CASSPDRGPYNEQFF
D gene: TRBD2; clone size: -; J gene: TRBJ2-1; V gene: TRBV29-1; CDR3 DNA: TGCAGCGTTGAAGACCTTGGACTAGCGGGAGGCAATGAGCAGTTCTTC; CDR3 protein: CSVEDLGLAGGNEQFF
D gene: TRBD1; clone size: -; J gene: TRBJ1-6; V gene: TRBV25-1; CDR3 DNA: TGTGCCAGCAGGGTTACAGGGGATTCACCCCTCCACTTT; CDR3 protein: CASRVTGDSPLHF
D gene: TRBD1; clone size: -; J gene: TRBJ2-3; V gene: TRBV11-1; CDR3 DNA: TGTGCCAGCAGCTTATGGACAGGGCGGGCAGATACGCAGTATTTT; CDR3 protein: CASSLWTGRADTQYF
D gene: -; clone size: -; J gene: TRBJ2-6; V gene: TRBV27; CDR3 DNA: TGTGCCAGCAGTATGATGGTCCTGGTACAAAGTCGGGCCAACGTCCTGACTTTC; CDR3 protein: CASSMMVLVQSRANVLTF
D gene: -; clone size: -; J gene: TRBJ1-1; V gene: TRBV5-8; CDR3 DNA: TGTGCCAGCAGTAGCCCTGGAGAGGGACGGTGGAACACTGAAGCTTTCTTT; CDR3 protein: CASSSPGEGRWNTEAFF
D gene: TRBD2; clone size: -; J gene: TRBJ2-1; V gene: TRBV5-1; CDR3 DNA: TGCGCCAGCAGCTTGACTAGCGGAGCGGGGACCAATGAGCAGTTCTTC; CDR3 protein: CASSLTSGAGTNEQFF
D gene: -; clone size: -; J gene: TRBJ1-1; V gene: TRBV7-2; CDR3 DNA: TGTGCCAGCAGCTTAGCACGGAACTGGGGGAACACTGAAGCTTTCTTT; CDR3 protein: CASSLARNWGNTEAFF
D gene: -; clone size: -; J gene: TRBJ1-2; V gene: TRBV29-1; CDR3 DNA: TGCAGCGTTCTCAGAGAGGATGGCTACACCTTC; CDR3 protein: CSVLREDGYTF
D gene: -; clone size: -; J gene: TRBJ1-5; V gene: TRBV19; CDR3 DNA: TGTGCCAGTAGTATAGATCTGGGCCCCCCGATCCAATGGCCCCAGCATTTT; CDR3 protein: CASSIDLGPPIQWPQHF
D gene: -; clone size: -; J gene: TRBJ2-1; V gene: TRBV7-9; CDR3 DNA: TGTGCCAGCACCGTATTTGAGGGGGGATACCAGCAGTTCTTC; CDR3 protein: CASTVFEGGYQQFF
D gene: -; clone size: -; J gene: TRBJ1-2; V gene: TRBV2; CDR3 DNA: TGTGCCAGCAGTGGAGCGGGGGGTTATGGCTACACCTTC; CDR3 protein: CASSGAGGYGYTF
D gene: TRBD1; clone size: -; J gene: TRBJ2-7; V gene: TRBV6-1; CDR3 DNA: TGTGCCAGCAGGGAGCCCGGACAGGGGCCATACGAGCAGTACTTC; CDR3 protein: CASREPGQGPYEQYF
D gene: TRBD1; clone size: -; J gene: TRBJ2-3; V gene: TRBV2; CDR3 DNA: TGTGCCAGCAGGACAGGGGTCAGCACAGATACGCAGTATTTT; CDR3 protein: CASRTGVSTDTQYF
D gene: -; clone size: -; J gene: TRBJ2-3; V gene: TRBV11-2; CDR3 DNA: TGTGCCAGCAGCTCGGGGAGTACGCAGTATTTT; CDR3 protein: CASSSGSTQYF
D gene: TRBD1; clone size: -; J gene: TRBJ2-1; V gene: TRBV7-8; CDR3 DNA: TGTGCCGCAACAGGGGCCCTGCACAATGAGCAGTTCTTC; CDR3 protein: CAATGALHNEQFF
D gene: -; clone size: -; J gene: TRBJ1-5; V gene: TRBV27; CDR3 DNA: TGTGCCAGCAGTTTCCGGGGCAATCAGCCCCAGCATTTT; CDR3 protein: CASSFRGNQPQHF
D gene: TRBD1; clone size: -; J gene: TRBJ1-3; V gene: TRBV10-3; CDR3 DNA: TGTGCCACCCAAGGGGGCTATGGAAACACCATATATTTT; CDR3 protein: CATQGGYGNTIYF
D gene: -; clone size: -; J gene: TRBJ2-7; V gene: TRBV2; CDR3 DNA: TGTGCCAGCAGTGAATCTGGGTCCAAGCAGTACTTC; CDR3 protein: CASSESGSKQYF
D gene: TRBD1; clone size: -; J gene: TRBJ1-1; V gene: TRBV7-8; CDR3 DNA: TGTGCCAGCAGCGGGGGGACAGGGGGCGGCACTGAAGCTTTCTTT; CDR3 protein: CASSGGTGGGTEAFF
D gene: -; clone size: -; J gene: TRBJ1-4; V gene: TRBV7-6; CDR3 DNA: TGTGCCAGCAGAACCGGGTCCTTTAATGAAAAACTGTTTTTT; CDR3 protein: CASRTGSFNEKLFF
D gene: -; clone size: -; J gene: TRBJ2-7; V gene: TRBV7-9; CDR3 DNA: TGTGCCAGCAGCTTAAACCCCTACGAGCAGTACTTC; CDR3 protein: CASSLNPYEQYF
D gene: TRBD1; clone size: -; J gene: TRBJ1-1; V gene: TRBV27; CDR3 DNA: TGTGCCAGCAGTTTACTAGGGACAGGGGAAGCTTTCTTT; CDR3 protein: CASSLLGTGEAFF
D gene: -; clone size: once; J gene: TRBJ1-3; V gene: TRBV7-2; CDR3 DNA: TGTGCCAGCAGGTCGGACGGGAGGTCGGGAAACACCATATATTTT; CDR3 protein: CASRSDGRSGNTIYF
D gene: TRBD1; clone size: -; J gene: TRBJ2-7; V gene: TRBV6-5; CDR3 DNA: TGTGCCAGCCGACCGGGACAGGGGGCTTGGGAGCAGTACTTC; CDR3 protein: CASRPGQGAWEQYF
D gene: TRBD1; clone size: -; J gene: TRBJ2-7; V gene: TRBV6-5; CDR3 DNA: TGTGCCAGCAGCCCCGGGACAGGGGTGGACGAGCAGTACTTC; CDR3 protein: CASSPGTGVDEQYF
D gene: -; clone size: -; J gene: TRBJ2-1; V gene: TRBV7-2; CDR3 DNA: TGTGCCAGCAGCTTAGGAAGGGGACACGGATACAATGAGCAGTTCTTC; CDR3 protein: CASSLGRGHGYNEQFF